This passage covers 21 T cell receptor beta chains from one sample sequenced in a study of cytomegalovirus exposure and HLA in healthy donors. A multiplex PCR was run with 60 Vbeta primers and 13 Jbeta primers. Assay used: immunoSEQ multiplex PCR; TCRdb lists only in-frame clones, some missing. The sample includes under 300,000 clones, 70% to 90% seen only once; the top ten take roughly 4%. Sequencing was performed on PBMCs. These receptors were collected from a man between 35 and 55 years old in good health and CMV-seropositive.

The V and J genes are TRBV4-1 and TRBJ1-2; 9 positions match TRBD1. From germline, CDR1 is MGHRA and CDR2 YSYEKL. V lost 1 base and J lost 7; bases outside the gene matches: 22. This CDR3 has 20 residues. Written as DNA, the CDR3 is TGCGCCAGCAGCCAAGTTACTCGGGTCCGGGACAGGGAAAAAGGTCCTGGCTACACCTTC. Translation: CASSQVTRVRDREKGPGYTF.

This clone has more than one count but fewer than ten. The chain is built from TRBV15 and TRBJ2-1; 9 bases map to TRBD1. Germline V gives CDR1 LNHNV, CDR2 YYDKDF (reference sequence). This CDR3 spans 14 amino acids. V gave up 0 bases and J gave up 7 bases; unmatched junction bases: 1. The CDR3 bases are TGTGCCACCAGCAGAGATGACAGGGGGAATGAGCAGTTCTTC. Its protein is CATSRDDRGNEQFF. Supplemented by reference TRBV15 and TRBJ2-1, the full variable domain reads DAMVIQNPRYQVTQFGKPVTLSCSQTLNHNVMYWYQQKSSQAPKLLFHYYDKDFNNEADTPDNFQSRRPNTSFCFLDIRSPGLGDTAMYLCATSRDDRGNEQFFGPGTRLTVL.

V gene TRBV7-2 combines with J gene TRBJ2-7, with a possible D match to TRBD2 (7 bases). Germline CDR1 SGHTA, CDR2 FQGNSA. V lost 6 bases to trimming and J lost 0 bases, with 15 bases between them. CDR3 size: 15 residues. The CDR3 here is CASRPGGQSSYEQYF. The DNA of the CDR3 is TGTGCCAGCAGACCCGGGGGGCAGAGCTCCTACGAGCAGTACTTC.

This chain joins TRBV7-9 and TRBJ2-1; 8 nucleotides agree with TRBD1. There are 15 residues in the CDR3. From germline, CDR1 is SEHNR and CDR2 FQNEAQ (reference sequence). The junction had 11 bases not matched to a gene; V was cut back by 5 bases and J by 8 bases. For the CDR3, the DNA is TGTGCCAGCAGCACACAGAGAACACAGGGGGATGAGCAGTTCTTC. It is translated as CASSTQRTQGDEQFF.

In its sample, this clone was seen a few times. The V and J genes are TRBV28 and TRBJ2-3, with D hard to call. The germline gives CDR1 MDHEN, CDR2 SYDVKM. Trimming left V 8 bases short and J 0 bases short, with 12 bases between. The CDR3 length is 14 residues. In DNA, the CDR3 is TGTGCCAGCTGTCGGTTTCCTAGCACAGATACGCAGTATTTT. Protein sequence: CASCRFPSTDTQYF. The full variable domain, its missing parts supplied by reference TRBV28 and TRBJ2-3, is DVKVTQSSRYLVKRTGEKVFLECVQDMDHENMFWYRQDPGLGLRLIYFSYDVKMKEKGDIPEGYSVSREKKERFSLILESASTNQTSMYLCASCRFPSTDTQYFGPGTRLTVL.

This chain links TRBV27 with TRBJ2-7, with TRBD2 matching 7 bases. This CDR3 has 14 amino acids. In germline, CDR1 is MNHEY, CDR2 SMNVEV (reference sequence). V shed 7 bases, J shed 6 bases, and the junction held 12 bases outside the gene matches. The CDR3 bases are TGTGCCAGCACCTTGGGGAGGGGTTCTCGCGAGCAGTACTTC. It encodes CASTLGRGSREQYF.

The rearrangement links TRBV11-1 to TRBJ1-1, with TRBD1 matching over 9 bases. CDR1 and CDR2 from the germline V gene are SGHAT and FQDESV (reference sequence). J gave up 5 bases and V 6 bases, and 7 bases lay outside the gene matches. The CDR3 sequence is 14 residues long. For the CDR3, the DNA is TGTGCCAGCAGTTTGGGACAGGGCCGGACTGAAGCTTTCTTT. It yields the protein CASSLGQGRTEAFF.

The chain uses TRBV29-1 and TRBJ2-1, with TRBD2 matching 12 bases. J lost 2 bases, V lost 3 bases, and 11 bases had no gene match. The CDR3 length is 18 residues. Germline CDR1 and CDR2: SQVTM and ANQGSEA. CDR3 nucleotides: TGCAGCGTTGAGGGGGGACTAGCGGGTAACGTTGCCTACAATGAGCAGTTCTTC. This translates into CSVEGGLAGNVAYNEQFF.

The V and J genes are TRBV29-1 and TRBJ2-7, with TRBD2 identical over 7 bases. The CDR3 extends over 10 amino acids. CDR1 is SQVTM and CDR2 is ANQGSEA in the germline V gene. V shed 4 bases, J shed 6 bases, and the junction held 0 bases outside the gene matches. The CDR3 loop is CSVGGGEQYF. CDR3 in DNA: TGCAGCGTTGGGGGGGGCGAGCAGTACTTC.

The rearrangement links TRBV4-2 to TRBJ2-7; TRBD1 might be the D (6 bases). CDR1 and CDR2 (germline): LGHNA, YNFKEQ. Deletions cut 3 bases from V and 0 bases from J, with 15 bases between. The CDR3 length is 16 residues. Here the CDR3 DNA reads TGTGCCAGCAGCCATACGGACAGTATTAGCTCCTACGAGCAGTACTTC. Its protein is CASSHTDSISSYEQYF.

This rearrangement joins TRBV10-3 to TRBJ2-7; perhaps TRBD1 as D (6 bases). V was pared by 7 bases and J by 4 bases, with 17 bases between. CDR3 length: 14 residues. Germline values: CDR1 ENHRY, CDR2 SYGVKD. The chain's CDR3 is CAINLEGQRYEQYF. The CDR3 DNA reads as TGTGCCATCAACTTGGAAGGACAGCGGTACGAGCAGTACTTC.

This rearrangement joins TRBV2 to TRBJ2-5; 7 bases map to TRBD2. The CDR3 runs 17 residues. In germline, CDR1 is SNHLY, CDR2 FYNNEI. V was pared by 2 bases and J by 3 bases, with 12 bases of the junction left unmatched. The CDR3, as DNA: TGTGCCAGCAGTGAACCGGGAGGCGGGGAGGAAAAAGAGACCCAGTACTTC. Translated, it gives CASSEPGGGEEKETQYF.

The CDR3 DNA follows: TGCGCCAGCAGAGTTGGATATCGGGGTGCCAAAGAGACCCAGTACTTC. It is translated as CASRVGYRGAKETQYF. The chain couples TRBV5-1 to TRBJ2-5, with D possibly matching TRBD2 (5 bases). Deletions cut 5 bases from V and 3 bases from J, with 20 bases between. CDR3 length equals 16 residues. Germline V gene lookup returns CDR1 SGHRS and CDR2 YFSETQ.

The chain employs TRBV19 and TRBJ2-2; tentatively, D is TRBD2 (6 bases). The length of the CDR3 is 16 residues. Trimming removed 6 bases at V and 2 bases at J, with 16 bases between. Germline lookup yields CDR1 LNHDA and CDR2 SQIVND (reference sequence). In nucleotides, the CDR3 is TGTGCCAGTAGGGGGGAGGCGGCTACCAACACCGGGGAGCTGTTTTTT. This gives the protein CASRGEAATNTGELFF.

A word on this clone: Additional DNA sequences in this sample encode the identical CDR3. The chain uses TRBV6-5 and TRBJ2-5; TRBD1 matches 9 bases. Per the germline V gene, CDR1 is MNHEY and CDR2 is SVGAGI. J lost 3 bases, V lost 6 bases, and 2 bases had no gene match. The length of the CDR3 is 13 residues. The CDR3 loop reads CASSGTGKETQYF. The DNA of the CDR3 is TGTGCCAGCAGCGGGACAGGGAAAGAGACCCAGTACTTC.

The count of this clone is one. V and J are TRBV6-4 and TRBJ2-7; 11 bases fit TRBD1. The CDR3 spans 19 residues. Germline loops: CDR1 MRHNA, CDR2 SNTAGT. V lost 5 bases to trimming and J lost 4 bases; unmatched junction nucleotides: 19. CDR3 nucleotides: TGTGCCAGCAGTAAACCGGGACAGGGGGGACCACCGAACCTGTACGAGCAGTACTTC. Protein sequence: CASSKPGQGGPPNLYEQYF.

The CDR3 bases are TGTGCCAGCAGTTTATTTGGCGGGAGACACCAAGAGACCCAGTACTTC. The encoded protein is CASSLFGGRHQETQYF. This sequence joins TRBV28 and TRBJ2-5; 7 bases are a match to TRBD2. CDR1 is MDHEN, CDR2 SYDVKM, per germline. There are 16 residues in the CDR3. The J segment lost 0 bases and the V segment lost 1 base, leaving 5 bases of the junction unmatched.

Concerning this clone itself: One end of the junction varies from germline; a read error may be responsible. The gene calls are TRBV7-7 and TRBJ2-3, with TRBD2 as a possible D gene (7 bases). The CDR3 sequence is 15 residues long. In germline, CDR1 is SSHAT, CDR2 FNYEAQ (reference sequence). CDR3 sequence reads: CASSPGGGRTDTQYF. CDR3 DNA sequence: TGTGCTAGCAGCCCTGGGGGCGGGAGAACAGATACGCAGTATTTT. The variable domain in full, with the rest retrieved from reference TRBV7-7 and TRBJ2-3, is GAGVSQSPRYKVTKRGQDVTLRCDPISSHATLYWYQQALGQGPEFLTYFNYEAQPDKSGLPSDRFSAERPEGSISTLTIQRTEQRDSAMYRCASSPGGGRTDTQYFGPGTRLTVL.

The CDR3: CASSLTVPGELFF. In DNA form, the CDR3 reads TGTGCCAGCAGCTTGACTGTTCCCGGGGAGCTGTTTTTT. The chain is built from TRBV5-6 and TRBJ2-2, with D unresolved. V gave up 1 base and J gave up 6 bases, with 7 bases separating them. This CDR3 has 13 amino acids. Germline loops: CDR1 SGHDT, CDR2 YYEEEE. The full variable domain, in which reference TRBV5-6 and TRBJ2-2 provide the parts outside the CDR3, is DAGVTQSPTHLIKTRGQQVTLRCSPKSGHDTVSWYQQALGQGPQFIFQYYEEEERQRGNFPDRFSGHQFPNYSSELNVNALLLGDSALYLCASSLTVPGELFFGEGSRLTVL.

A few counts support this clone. This CDR3 reads CSAQRNEQFF. DNA for the CDR3: TGCAGTGCGCAGAGGAATGAGCAGTTCTTC. The chain uses TRBV20-1 and TRBJ2-1, with unresolved D. The germline V gene has CDR1 DFQATT and CDR2 SNEGSKA (reference sequence). The CDR3 contains 10 residues. V shed 6 bases and J shed 7 bases, with 7 bases lying between them.

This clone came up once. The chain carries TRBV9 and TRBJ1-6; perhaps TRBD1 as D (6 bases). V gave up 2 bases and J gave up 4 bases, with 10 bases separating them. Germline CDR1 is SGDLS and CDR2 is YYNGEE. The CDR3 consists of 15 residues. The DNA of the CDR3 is TGTGCCAGCAGCGTTAGGACAGATTATAATTCACCCCTCCACTTT. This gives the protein CASSVRTDYNSPLHF.